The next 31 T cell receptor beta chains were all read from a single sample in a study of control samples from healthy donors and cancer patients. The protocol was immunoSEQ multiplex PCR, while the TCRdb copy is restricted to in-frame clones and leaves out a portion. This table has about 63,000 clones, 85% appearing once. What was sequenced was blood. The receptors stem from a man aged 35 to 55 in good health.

CDR3 in amino acids: CASSLDRAGEAAFF. The CDR3 DNA sequence: TGTGCCAGCAGCTTAGATCGGGCAGGGGAAGCAGCTTTCTTT. J is TRBJ1-1 and V is TRBV11-2, with D perhaps TRBD1 (6 bases). There are 14 residues in the CDR3. With 0 bases removed from V and 10 bases from J, the gap between germline ends came to 15 bases. Germline-derived CDR1 and CDR2 are SGHAT and FQNNGV.

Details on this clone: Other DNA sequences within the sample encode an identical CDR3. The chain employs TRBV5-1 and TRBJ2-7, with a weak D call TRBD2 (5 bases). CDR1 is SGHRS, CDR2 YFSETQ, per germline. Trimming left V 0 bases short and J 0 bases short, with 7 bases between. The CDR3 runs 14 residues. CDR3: CASSLGGGSYEQYF. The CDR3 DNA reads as TGCGCCAGCAGCTTGGGAGGAGGCTCCTACGAGCAGTACTTC.

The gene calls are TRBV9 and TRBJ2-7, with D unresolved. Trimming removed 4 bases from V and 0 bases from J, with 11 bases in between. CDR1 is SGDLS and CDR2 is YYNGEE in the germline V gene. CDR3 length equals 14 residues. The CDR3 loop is CASSPGRSSYEQYF. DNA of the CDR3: TGTGCCAGCAGCCCCGGCAGGAGCTCCTACGAGCAGTACTTC.

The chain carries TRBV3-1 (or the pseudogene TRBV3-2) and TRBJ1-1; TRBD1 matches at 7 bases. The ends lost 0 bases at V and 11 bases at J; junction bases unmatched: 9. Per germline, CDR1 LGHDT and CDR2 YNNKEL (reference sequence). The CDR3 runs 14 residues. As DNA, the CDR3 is TGTGCCAGCAGCCAAGATGATATTACAGGGGCGGCTTTCTTT. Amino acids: CASSQDDITGAAFF.

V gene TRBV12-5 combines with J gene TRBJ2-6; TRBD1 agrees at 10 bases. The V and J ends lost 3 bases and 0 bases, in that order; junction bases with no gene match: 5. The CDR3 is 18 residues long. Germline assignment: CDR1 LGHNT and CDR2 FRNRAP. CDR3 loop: CASGFRDRGFSGANVLTF. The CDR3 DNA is TGTGCTAGTGGTTTTCGGGACAGGGGTTTCTCTGGGGCCAACGTCCTGACTTTC.

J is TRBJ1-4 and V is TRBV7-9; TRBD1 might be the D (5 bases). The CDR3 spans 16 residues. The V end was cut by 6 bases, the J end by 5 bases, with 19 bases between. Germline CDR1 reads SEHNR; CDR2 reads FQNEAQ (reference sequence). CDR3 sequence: CASSLGTLGVNEKLFF. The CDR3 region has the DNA TGTGCCAGCAGTCTAGGCACACTGGGGGTGAATGAAAAACTGTTTTTT.

The CDR3 DNA follows: TGTGCCAGCAGCCCCACAGCGGGGTATAGCTCTGGAAACACCATATATTTT. Translated, it gives CASSPTAGYSSGNTIYF. This sequence joins TRBV3-1 (or the pseudogene TRBV3-2) and TRBJ1-3, with D unresolved. CDR1 and CDR2 from the germline V gene are LGHDT and YNNKEL (reference sequence). The CDR3 totals 17 residues. V was pared by 4 bases and J by 0 bases, with 16 bases between.

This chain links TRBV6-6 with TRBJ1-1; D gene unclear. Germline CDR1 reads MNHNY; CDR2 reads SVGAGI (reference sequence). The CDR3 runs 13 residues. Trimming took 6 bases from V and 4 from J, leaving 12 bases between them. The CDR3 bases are TGTGCCAGCAGCCGTAGGCTGGGCACTGAAGCTTTCTTT. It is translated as CASSRRLGTEAFF.

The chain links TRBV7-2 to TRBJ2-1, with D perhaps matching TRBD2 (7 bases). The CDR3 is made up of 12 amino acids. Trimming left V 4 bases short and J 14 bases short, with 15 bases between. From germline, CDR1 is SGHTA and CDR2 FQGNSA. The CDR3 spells CASSSSGGREFF. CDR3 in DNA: TGTGCCAGCAGCTCCTCCGGGGGGCGAGAGTTCTTC.

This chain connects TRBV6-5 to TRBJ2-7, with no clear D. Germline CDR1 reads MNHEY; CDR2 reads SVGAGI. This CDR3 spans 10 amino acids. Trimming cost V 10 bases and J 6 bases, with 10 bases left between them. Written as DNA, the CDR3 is TGTGCCACCGGACCGGGCGAGCAGTACTTC. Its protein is CATGPGEQYF.

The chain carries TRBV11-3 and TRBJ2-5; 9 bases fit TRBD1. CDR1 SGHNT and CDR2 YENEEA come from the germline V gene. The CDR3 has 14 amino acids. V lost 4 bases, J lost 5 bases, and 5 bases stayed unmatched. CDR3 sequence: CASSSGTGIETQYF. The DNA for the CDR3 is TGTGCCAGCAGCTCCGGGACAGGGATTGAGACCCAGTACTTC.

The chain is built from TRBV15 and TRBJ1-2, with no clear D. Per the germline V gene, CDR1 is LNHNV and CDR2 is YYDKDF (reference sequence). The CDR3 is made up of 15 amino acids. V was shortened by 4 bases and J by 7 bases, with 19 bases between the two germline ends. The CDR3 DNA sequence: TGTGCCACCAGCACAGATGGTGGAGGGTTGGGTGGCTACACCTTC. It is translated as CATSTDGGGLGGYTF.

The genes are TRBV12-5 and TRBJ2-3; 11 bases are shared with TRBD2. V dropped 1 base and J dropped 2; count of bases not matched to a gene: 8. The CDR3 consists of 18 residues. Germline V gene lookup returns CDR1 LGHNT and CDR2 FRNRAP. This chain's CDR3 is CASGLALRGLAATDTQYF. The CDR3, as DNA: TGTGCTAGTGGTTTGGCCCTCAGGGGACTAGCGGCCACAGATACGCAGTATTTT.

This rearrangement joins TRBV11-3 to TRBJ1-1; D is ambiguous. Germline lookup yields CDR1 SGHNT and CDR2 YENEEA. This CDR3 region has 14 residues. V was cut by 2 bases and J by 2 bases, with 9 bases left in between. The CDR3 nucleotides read TGTGCCAGCAGCTTAAAACGTACTAACACTGAAGCTTTCTTT. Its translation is CASSLKRTNTEAFF. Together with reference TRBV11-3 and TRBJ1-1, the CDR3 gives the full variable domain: EAGVVQSPRYKIIEKKQPVAFWCNPISGHNTLYWYLQNLGQGPELLIRYENEEAVDDSQLPKDRFSAERLKGVDSTLKIQPAELGDSAVYLCASSLKRTNTEAFFGQGTRLTVV.

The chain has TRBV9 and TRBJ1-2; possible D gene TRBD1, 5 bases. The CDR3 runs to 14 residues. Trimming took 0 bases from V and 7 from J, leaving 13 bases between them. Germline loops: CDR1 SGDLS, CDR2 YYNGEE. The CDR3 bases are TGTGCCAGCAGCGTAGGAGAGGGGCTCTCTGGCTACACCTTC. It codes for CASSVGEGLSGYTF.

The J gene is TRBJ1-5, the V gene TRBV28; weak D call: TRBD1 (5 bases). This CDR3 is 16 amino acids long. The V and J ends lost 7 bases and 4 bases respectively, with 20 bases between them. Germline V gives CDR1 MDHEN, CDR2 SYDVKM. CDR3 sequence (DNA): TGTGCCAGCACCACCCGGTCTGGGGACGGGAATCAGCCCCAGCATTTT. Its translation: CASTTRSGDGNQPQHF.

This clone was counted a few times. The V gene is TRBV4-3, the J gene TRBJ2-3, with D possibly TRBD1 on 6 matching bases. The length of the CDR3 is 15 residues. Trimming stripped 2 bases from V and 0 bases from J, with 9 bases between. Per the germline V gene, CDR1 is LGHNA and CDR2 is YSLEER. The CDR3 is CASSQRDTSTDTQYF. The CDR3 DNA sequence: TGCGCCAGCAGCCAAAGGGACACCAGCACAGATACGCAGTATTTT.

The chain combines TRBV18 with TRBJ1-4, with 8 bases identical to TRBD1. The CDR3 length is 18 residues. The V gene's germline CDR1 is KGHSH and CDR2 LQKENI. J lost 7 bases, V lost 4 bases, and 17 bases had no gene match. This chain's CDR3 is CASSQNAQGATSIEKLFF. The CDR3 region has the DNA TGTGCCAGCTCACAGAACGCTCAGGGGGCCACCTCCATTGAAAAACTGTTTTTT.

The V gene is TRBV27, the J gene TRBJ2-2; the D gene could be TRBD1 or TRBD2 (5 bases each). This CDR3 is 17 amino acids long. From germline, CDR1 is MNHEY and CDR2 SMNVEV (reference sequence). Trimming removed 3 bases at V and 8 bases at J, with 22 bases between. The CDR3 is CASSLIGTDLTWGELFF. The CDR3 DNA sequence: TGTGCCAGCAGTTTGATAGGGACGGACTTGACCTGGGGGGAGCTGTTTTTT.

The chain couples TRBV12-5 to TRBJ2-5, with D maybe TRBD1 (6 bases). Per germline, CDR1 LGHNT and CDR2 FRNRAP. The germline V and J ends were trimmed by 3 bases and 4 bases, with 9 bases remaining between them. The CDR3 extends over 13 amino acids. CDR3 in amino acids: CASGLQGRETQYF. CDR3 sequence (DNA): TGTGCTAGTGGTTTACAGGGTCGAGAGACCCAGTACTTC.

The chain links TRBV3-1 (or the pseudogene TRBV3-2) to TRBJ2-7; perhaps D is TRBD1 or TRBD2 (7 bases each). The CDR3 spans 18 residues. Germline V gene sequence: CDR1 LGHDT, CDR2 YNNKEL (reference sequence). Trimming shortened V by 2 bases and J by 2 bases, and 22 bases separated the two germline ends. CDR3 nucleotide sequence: TGTGCCAGCAGCCAATACAGGGGAATAGGCGGGAGCGCCTACGAGCAGTACTTC. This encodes CASSQYRGIGGSAYEQYF.

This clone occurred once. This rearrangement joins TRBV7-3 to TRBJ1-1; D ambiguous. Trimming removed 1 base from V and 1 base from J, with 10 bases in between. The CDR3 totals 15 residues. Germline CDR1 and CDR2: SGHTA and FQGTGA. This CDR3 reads CASSLIRRENTEAFF. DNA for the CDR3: TGTGCCAGCAGCTTAATTCGGCGGGAGAACACTGAAGCTTTCTTT.

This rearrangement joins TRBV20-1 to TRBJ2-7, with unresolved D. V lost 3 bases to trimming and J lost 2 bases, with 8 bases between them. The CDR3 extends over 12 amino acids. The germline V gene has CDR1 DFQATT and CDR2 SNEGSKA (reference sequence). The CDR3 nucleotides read TGCAGTGCTAGTCCACAGACCTACGAGCAGTACTTC. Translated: CSASPQTYEQYF.

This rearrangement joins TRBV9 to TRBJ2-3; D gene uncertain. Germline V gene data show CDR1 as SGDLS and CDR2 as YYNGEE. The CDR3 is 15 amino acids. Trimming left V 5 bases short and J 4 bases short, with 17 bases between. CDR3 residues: CASSRAAPVADTQYF. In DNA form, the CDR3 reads TGTGCCAGCAGTCGGGCAGCACCAGTCGCAGATACGCAGTATTTT.

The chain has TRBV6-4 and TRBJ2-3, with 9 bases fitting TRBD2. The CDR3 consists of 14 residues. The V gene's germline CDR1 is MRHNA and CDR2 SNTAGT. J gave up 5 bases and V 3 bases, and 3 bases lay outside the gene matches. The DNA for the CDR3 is TGTGCCAGCAGTGAGATAGCGGGGGAAGATACGCAGTATTTT. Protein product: CASSEIAGEDTQYF.

CDR3 sequence (DNA): TGTGCCAGCAGCGTAGGGCCGGGGGCCAACTATGGCTACACCTTC. This translates into CASSVGPGANYGYTF. The chain links TRBV9 to TRBJ1-2; weak D call: TRBD1 (6 bases). V lost 0 bases, J lost 2 bases, and 11 bases lay in between. The CDR3 spans 15 residues. The V gene's germline CDR1 is SGDLS and CDR2 YYNGEE.

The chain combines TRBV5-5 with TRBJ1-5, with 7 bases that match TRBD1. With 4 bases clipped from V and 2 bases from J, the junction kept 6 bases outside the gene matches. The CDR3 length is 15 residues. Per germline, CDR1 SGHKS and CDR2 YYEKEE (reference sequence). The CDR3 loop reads CASSISGTGNQPQHF. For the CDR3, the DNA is TGTGCCAGCAGCATTTCCGGGACAGGCAATCAGCCCCAGCATTTT.

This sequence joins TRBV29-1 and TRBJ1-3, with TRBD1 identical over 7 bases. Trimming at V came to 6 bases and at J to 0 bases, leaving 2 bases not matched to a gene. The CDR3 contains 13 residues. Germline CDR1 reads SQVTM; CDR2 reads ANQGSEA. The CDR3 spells CSVWTGSGNTIYF. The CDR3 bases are TGCAGCGTCTGGACAGGCTCTGGAAACACCATATATTTT.

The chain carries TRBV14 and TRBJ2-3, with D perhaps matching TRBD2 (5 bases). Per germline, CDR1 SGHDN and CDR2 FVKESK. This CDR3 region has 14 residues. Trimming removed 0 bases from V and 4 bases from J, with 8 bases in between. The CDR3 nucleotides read TGTGCCAGCAGCCAAGAGCTAGCCCCAGATACGCAGTATTTT. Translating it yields CASSQELAPDTQYF.

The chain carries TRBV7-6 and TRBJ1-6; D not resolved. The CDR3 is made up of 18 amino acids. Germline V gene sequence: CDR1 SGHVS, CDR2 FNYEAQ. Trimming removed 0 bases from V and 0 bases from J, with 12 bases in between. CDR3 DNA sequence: TGTGCCAGCAGCTTAGCGGGATCCGCCAGCTCCTATAATTCACCCCTCCACTTT. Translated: CASSLAGSASSYNSPLHF.

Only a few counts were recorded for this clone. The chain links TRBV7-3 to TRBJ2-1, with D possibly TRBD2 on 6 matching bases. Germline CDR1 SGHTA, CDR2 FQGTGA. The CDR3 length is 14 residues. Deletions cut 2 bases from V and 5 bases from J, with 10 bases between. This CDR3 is CASSLSGGNNEQFF. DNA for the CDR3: TGTGCCAGCAGCTTATCTGGGGGGAACAATGAGCAGTTCTTC.